This entry concerns a single TCR beta chain. CDR1 is SGHRS and CDR2 is YFSETQ in the germline V gene. The CDR3 runs 16 residues. The ends lost 0 bases at V and 4 bases at J; junction bases unmatched: 2. RNA in amounts of roughly 0.45 to 1 ug was reverse transcribed with random hexamers. MiXCR, applied by TCRdb to the immunoSEQ multiplex PCR reads, yields one record per CDR3 protein. The table has around 170,000 distinct CDR3 sequences, roughly 94% seen once. This entry belongs to a study of CD8 T cells in Susac syndrome. The receptor was derived from a human donor in good health. The chain employs TRBV5-1 and TRBJ2-2, with TRBD1 matching 11 bases. Sample: CD4+ T cells from PBMCs. DNA of the CDR3: TGCGCCAGCAGCTTGGGGGACAGGGGGGCCACCGGGGAGCTGTTTTTT. This encodes CASSLGDRGATGELFF.